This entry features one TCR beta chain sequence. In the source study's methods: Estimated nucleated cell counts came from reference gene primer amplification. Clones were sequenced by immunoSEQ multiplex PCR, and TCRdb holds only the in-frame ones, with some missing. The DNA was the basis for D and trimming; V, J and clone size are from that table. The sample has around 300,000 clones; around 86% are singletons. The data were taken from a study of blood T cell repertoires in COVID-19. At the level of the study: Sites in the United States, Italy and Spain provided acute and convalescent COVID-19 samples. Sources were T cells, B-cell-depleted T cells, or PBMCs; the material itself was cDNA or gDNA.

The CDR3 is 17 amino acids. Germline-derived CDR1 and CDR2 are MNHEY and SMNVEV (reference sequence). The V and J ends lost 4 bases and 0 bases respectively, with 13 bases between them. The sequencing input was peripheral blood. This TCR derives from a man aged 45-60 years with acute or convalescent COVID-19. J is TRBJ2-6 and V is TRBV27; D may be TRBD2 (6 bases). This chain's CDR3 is CASSSGTGLSGANVLTF. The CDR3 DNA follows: TGTGCCAGCAGTTCCGGGACGGGACTCTCTGGGGCCAACGTCCTGACTTTC.